This passage covers 5 T cell receptor beta chains from one sample sequenced in a study of CD8 T cells in Susac syndrome. The RNA, roughly 0.45 to 1 ug, was put through reverse transcription using random hexamers. TCRdb itself ran the immunoSEQ multiplex PCR reads through MiXCR, one entry per CDR3 protein. This table has roughly 120,000 distinct CDR3 sequences, approximately 93% appearing once. The sequencing sample was made of CD8+ T cells from PBMCs. These receptor sequences come from a human donor with multiple sclerosis.

The rearrangement uses TRBV20-1 and TRBJ2-1; 11 positions match TRBD2. Germline CDR1 is DFQATT and CDR2 is SNEGSKA (reference sequence). The CDR3 sequence is 15 residues long. After removal of 1 base from V and 7 bases from J, the junction contained 6 bases not matched to a gene. As DNA, the CDR3 is TGCAGTGCTAGAGCACGTAGCGGGAGGGCGAATGAGCAGTTCTTC. Translation gives CSARARSGRANEQFF.

About this clonotype itself: One end of the junction varies from germline; a read error may be responsible. The chain carries TRBV11-2 and TRBJ2-1; 7 bases are shared with TRBD2. The CDR3 totals 12 residues. CDR1 is SGHAT, CDR2 FQNNGV, per germline. The CDR3 sequence: CAISPQREEQFF. CDR3 nucleotide sequence: TGTGCCATCAGCCCCCAGCGGGAAGAGCAGTTCTTC.

The genes are TRBV12-3 or TRBV12-4 and TRBJ1-1, with a possible D match to TRBD1 (6 bases). V dropped 9 bases and J dropped 4 bases, with 15 bases sitting between them. The CDR3 sequence is 13 residues long. CDR3 sequence (DNA): TGTGCCAGTTCCTTGGGGGCCCTCACTGAAGCTTTCTTT. Its protein product is CASSLGALTEAFF.

The chain joins TRBV27 to TRBJ1-2; the D is unclear. CDR3 length: 10 amino acids. Trimming took off 8 bases at V and 5 bases at J, with 6 bases between the two ends. Germline loops: CDR1 MNHEY, CDR2 SMNVEV (reference sequence). The chain's CDR3 is CASSQYGYTF. CDR3 nucleotides: TGTGCCAGCTCCCAGTATGGCTACACCTTC.

The chain employs TRBV9 and TRBJ2-2, with TRBD2 identical over 10 bases. Per the germline V gene, CDR1 is SGDLS and CDR2 is YYNGEE. The CDR3 extends over 15 amino acids. V lost 0 bases to trimming and J lost 6 bases; unmatched junction nucleotides: 2. The CDR3 sequence is CASSVGLAGAGELFF. The CDR3 region has the DNA TGTGCCAGCAGCGTAGGGCTAGCGGGGGCCGGGGAGCTGTTTTTT.